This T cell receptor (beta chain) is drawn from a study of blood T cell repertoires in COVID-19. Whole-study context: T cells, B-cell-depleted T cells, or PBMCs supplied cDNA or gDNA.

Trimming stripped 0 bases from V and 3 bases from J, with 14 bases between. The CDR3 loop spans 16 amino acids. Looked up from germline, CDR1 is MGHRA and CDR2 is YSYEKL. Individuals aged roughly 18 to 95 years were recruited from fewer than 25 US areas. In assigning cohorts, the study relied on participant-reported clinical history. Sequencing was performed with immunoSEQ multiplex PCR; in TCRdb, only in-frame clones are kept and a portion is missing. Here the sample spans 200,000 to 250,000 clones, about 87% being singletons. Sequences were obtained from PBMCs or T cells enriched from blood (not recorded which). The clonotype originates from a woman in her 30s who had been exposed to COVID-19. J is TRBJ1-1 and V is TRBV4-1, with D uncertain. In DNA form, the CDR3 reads TGCGCCAGCAGCCAAGAGGTCCCAGGCGAATACACTGAAGCTTTCTTT. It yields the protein CASSQEVPGEYTEAFF.